Listed below are T cell receptor beta chains from one sample, sequenced in a study of CD8 T cells in ankylosing spondylitis. TCRdb itself ran the 5' RACE reads through MiXCR, one entry per CDR3 protein. The data hold about 250,000 distinct CDR3 sequences, with 7% to 10% observed a single time. Sequences were obtained from blood, either unsorted or a sorted T cell fraction (not recorded which). The receptors here all came from a female donor with ankylosing spondylitis or in good health (not recorded which). The CDR3 runs from the conserved cysteine through the conserved F or W. Fields, in order: D gene, J gene, clone size, V gene, CDR3 protein, CDR3 DNA. The D gene is left open where the match is weak. For some rows the clone size is stated as once, few or many, or as a class when expanded; others skip it.

d_gene: TRBD2
j_gene: TRBJ2-1
abundance: many
v_gene: TRBV7-6
CDR3aa: CASSRSVTSIDEQFF
CDR3nt: TGTGCCAGCAGCCGGAGTGTGACTAGCATCGATGAGCAGTTCTTC

d_gene: TRBD1
j_gene: TRBJ2-4
abundance: many
v_gene: TRBV7-8
CDR3aa: CASSLADRENIQYF
CDR3nt: TGTGCCAGCAGCTTAGCGGACAGGGAAAACATTCAGTACTTC

d_gene: TRBD2
j_gene: TRBJ2-6
abundance: few
v_gene: TRBV5-4
CDR3aa: CASSPQRGTGANVLTF
CDR3nt: TGTGCCAGCAGCCCCCAGCGGGGAACTGGGGCCAACGTCCTGACTTTC

d_gene: TRBD2
j_gene: TRBJ2-2
abundance: many
v_gene: TRBV5-1
CDR3aa: CASSLVLAANTGELFF
CDR3nt: TGCGCCAGCAGCTTGGTGCTAGCGGCCAACACCGGGGAGCTGTTTTTT

d_gene: .
j_gene: TRBJ2-2
abundance: many
v_gene: TRBV9
CDR3aa: CASSVVPDTGELFF
CDR3nt: TGTGCCAGCAGCGTAGTTCCGGACACCGGGGAGCTGTTTTTT

d_gene: TRBD2
j_gene: TRBJ2-1
abundance: many
v_gene: TRBV9
CDR3aa: CASSVGSGLNEQFF
CDR3nt: TGTGCCAGCAGCGTAGGTAGCGGGTTGAATGAGCAGTTCTTC

d_gene: TRBD2
j_gene: TRBJ2-1
abundance: many
v_gene: TRBV12-3/TRBV12-4
CDR3aa: CASSPAGTSFGNEQFF
CDR3nt: TGTGCCAGCAGTCCCGCAGGGACTAGTTTCGGCAATGAGCAGTTCTTC

d_gene: .
j_gene: TRBJ1-1
abundance: many
v_gene: TRBV20-1
CDR3aa: CSARDRVTEAFF
CDR3nt: TGCAGTGCTAGGGACCGGGTGACTGAAGCTTTCTTT

d_gene: TRBD2
j_gene: TRBJ2-3
abundance: many
v_gene: TRBV20-1
CDR3aa: CSAGRTSAITDTQYF
CDR3nt: TGCAGTGCCGGGAGGACTAGTGCTATCACAGATACGCAGTATTTT

d_gene: .
j_gene: TRBJ2-1
abundance: many
v_gene: TRBV10-3
CDR3aa: CAIGGPNEQFF
CDR3nt: TGTGCCATCGGGGGGCCTAATGAGCAGTTCTTC

d_gene: .
j_gene: TRBJ2-7
abundance: many
v_gene: TRBV12-3/TRBV12-4
CDR3aa: CASSPGWGFTYEQYF
CDR3nt: TGTGCCAGCAGTCCGGGGTGGGGGTTCACCTACGAGCAGTACTTC

d_gene: .
j_gene: TRBJ2-1
abundance: .
v_gene: TRBV12-3/TRBV12-4
CDR3aa: CASSSKNIRTIYNEQFF
CDR3nt: TGTGCCAGCAGTTCCAAAAACATTCGGACTATCTACAATGAGCAGTTCTTC

d_gene: .
j_gene: TRBJ2-7
abundance: .
v_gene: TRBV6-2/TRBV6-3
CDR3aa: CASSSRLGYEQYF
CDR3nt: TGTGCCAGCAGTTCCCGACTAGGCTACGAGCAGTACTTC

d_gene: TRBD1
j_gene: TRBJ1-5
abundance: many
v_gene: TRBV6-1
CDR3aa: CASSESEEAWEDRRYQPQHF
CDR3nt: TGTGCCAGCAGTGAATCAGAAGAGGCTTGGGAGGACAGGCGGTATCAGCCCCAGCATTTT

d_gene: .
j_gene: TRBJ2-1
abundance: many
v_gene: TRBV29-1
CDR3aa: CSVGERVVAEQFF
CDR3nt: TGCAGCGTTGGGGAGAGAGTGGTCGCTGAGCAGTTCTTC

d_gene: .
j_gene: TRBJ1-2
abundance: many
v_gene: TRBV9
CDR3aa: CASSAPYPNYGYTF
CDR3nt: TGTGCCAGCAGCGCCCCCTATCCAAACTATGGCTACACCTTC

d_gene: .
j_gene: TRBJ1-1
abundance: few
v_gene: TRBV29-1
CDR3aa: CSVGGMNTEAFF
CDR3nt: TGCAGCGTCGGCGGTATGAACACTGAAGCTTTCTTT

d_gene: .
j_gene: TRBJ2-3
abundance: many
v_gene: TRBV5-1
CDR3aa: CASSPKTGRGTDTQYF
CDR3nt: TGCGCCAGCAGCCCCAAGACAGGTCGAGGAACAGATACGCAGTATTTT

d_gene: .
j_gene: TRBJ2-1
abundance: many
v_gene: TRBV20-1
CDR3aa: CSVVWSGYNEQFF
CDR3nt: TGCAGTGTTGTGTGGTCTGGCTACAATGAGCAGTTCTTC

d_gene: TRBD2
j_gene: TRBJ2-1
abundance: many
v_gene: TRBV7-7
CDR3aa: CASSQGLAGRNEQFF
CDR3nt: TGTGCCAGCAGCCAAGGACTAGCGGGAAGGAATGAGCAGTTCTTC

d_gene: .
j_gene: TRBJ2-7
abundance: many
v_gene: TRBV28
CDR3aa: CASSSPRGGLSYEQYF
CDR3nt: TGTGCCAGCAGTTCACCGCGCGGCGGTCTCTCTTACGAGCAGTACTTC

d_gene: .
j_gene: TRBJ1-1
abundance: many
v_gene: TRBV7-9
CDR3aa: CATRQNTEAFF
CDR3nt: TGTGCCACCAGGCAGAACACTGAAGCTTTCTTT

d_gene: .
j_gene: TRBJ1-1
abundance: many
v_gene: TRBV4-2
CDR3aa: CASSQGQFSTEAFF
CDR3nt: TGTGCCAGCAGCCAAGGGCAGTTCAGCACTGAAGCTTTCTTT

d_gene: .
j_gene: TRBJ1-5
abundance: many
v_gene: TRBV4-3
CDR3aa: CASSQGLGLAQHF
CDR3nt: TGCGCCAGCAGCCAAGGCCTTGGTTTAGCCCAGCATTTT

d_gene: .
j_gene: TRBJ2-5
abundance: many
v_gene: TRBV7-2
CDR3aa: CASSLGGGLETQYF
CDR3nt: TGTGCCAGCAGCTTAGGAGGGGGGTTGGAGACCCAGTACTTC

d_gene: .
j_gene: TRBJ2-3
abundance: many
v_gene: TRBV12-3/TRBV12-4
CDR3aa: CASSLGLVDTQYF
CDR3nt: TGTGCCAGCAGTTTGGGTTTGGTAGATACGCAGTATTTT

d_gene: .
j_gene: TRBJ1-5
abundance: many
v_gene: TRBV9
CDR3aa: CASSVDPGTNQPQHF
CDR3nt: TGTGCCAGCAGCGTAGATCCGGGAACAAATCAGCCCCAGCATTTT

d_gene: .
j_gene: TRBJ2-7
abundance: few
v_gene: TRBV7-2
CDR3aa: CASSLSSGVDEQYF
CDR3nt: TGTGCCAGCAGCTTAAGTTCGGGAGTTGACGAGCAGTACTTC

d_gene: TRBD2
j_gene: TRBJ2-1
abundance: few
v_gene: TRBV29-1
CDR3aa: CSLAGLAGGDEQFF
CDR3nt: TGCAGCCTCGCAGGACTAGCGGGAGGTGATGAGCAGTTCTTC

d_gene: .
j_gene: TRBJ2-7
abundance: many
v_gene: TRBV11-2
CDR3aa: CASSLDRWGEDYEQYF
CDR3nt: TGTGCCAGCAGCTTAGATAGATGGGGGGAGGACTACGAGCAGTACTTC

d_gene: .
j_gene: TRBJ2-3
abundance: many
v_gene: TRBV12-3/TRBV12-4
CDR3aa: CASSLLLTDTQYF
CDR3nt: TGTGCCAGCAGTCTACTCCTTACAGATACGCAGTATTTT

d_gene: TRBD1
j_gene: TRBJ1-1
abundance: .
v_gene: TRBV28
CDR3aa: CASSLHGGGGAEAFF
CDR3nt: TGTGCCAGCAGTTTACACGGGGGAGGGGGCGCTGAAGCTTTCTTT

d_gene: TRBD1
j_gene: TRBJ2-4
abundance: many
v_gene: TRBV4-3
CDR3aa: CASSLGQAGDIQYF
CDR3nt: TGCGCCAGCAGCCTCGGACAGGCCGGAGACATTCAGTACTTC

d_gene: TRBD2
j_gene: TRBJ2-1
abundance: many
v_gene: TRBV18
CDR3aa: CASSRPGLVDNEQFF
CDR3nt: TGTGCCAGCTCACGACCGGGACTAGTTGACAATGAGCAGTTCTTC

d_gene: TRBD2
j_gene: TRBJ2-3
abundance: many
v_gene: TRBV20-1
CDR3aa: CSSPDSGRRADTQYF
CDR3nt: TGCAGTTCCCCCGATAGCGGGAGACGGGCGGATACGCAGTATTTT

d_gene: .
j_gene: TRBJ2-3
abundance: many
v_gene: TRBV28
CDR3aa: CASSPEVSWETDTQYF
CDR3nt: TGTGCCAGCAGTCCTGAGGTATCGTGGGAAACAGATACGCAGTATTTT

d_gene: .
j_gene: TRBJ2-7
abundance: many
v_gene: TRBV6-2/TRBV6-3
CDR3aa: CASSYLDEYEQYF
CDR3nt: TGTGCCAGCAGTTACCTCGACGAATACGAGCAGTACTTC

d_gene: TRBD2
j_gene: TRBJ2-7
abundance: many
v_gene: TRBV19
CDR3aa: CASSIRSGRARQYF
CDR3nt: TGTGCCAGTAGTATACGTAGCGGGCGGGCGAGGCAGTACTTC

d_gene: TRBD2
j_gene: TRBJ2-2
abundance: many
v_gene: TRBV20-1
CDR3aa: CSAGRGLAGAAGELFF
CDR3nt: TGCAGTGCTGGAAGGGGACTAGCGGGAGCGGCCGGGGAGCTGTTTTTT

d_gene: TRBD1
j_gene: TRBJ2-3
abundance: many
v_gene: TRBV7-2
CDR3aa: CASSVPGTGGTDTQYF
CDR3nt: TGTGCCAGCAGCGTACCCGGGACAGGGGGCACAGATACGCAGTATTTT

d_gene: TRBD2
j_gene: TRBJ2-1
abundance: many
v_gene: TRBV7-2
CDR3aa: CASSYRGGLAAHNEQFF
CDR3nt: TGTGCCAGCAGCTATCGAGGGGGACTAGCGGCCCACAATGAGCAGTTCTTC

d_gene: .
j_gene: TRBJ2-6
abundance: many
v_gene: TRBV5-1
CDR3aa: CASSRTGTGANVLTF
CDR3nt: TGCGCCAGCAGTCGCACAGGGACTGGGGCCAACGTCCTGACTTTC

d_gene: .
j_gene: TRBJ2-1
abundance: many
v_gene: TRBV12-3/TRBV12-4
CDR3aa: CASSSGEAEQFF
CDR3nt: TGTGCCAGCAGTTCGGGGGAGGCTGAGCAGTTCTTC

d_gene: .
j_gene: TRBJ2-2
abundance: many
v_gene: TRBV12-3/TRBV12-4
CDR3aa: CASSFLAGELFF
CDR3nt: TGTGCCAGCAGTTTCCTCGCCGGGGAGCTGTTTTTT